This TCR beta chain was captured by sequencing in a study of blood T cell repertoires in COVID-19. Study-wide background: Samples taken during acute and convalescent COVID-19 were collected in the United States, Italy and Spain.

Methods used by the authors: How many nucleated cells were present was estimated from reference gene primer amplification. Profiled with immunoSEQ multiplex PCR; TCRdb holds only in-frame clones, not every one. D and trimming were read from the DNA, whereas the V and J calls and clone size are those reported in that table. The data contain under 500,000 clones, 85% to 90% of them singletons. Germline assignment: CDR1 DFQATT and CDR2 SNEGSKA (reference sequence). The CDR3 contains 11 residues. Trimming left V 3 bases short and J 6 bases short, with 9 bases between. This clone was picked up one time. The V call is TRBV20-1, the J call TRBJ2-7; the D is unclear. Sequenced sample: peripheral blood. The source is a woman aged 25 to 39 with acute or convalescent COVID-19. The CDR3: CSASEASEQYF. Here the CDR3 DNA reads TGCAGTGCTAGTGAAGCCTCCGAGCAGTACTTC.